This T cell receptor (beta chain) was sequenced in a study of blood T cell repertoires in COVID-19. Study summary: COVID-19 samples collected from the United States, Italy and Spain covered acute and convalescent phases. The cDNA or gDNA used as material had been derived from T cells, B-cell-depleted T cells, or PBMCs.

From germline, CDR1 is LNHDA and CDR2 SQIVND (reference sequence). The CDR3 runs to 15 residues. Trimming stripped 4 bases from V and 3 bases from J, with 14 bases between. Authors' data handling: Amplification with reference gene primers provided the estimates of nucleated cell counts. The table came from immunoSEQ multiplex PCR; TCRdb's copy has only in-frame clones and leaves some out. The D gene and trimming were derived from the DNA, and the V and J assignments and clone size from that table. The sample lists about 270,000 clones; under 90% were seen once. The TCR sequence derives from a woman aged 18 to 35 with acute or convalescent COVID-19. Sequencing was done on a sample of peripheral blood. The V call is TRBV19, the J call TRBJ2-3, with D possibly TRBD1 on 5 matching bases. The CDR3 region is CASSRGRARTDTQYF. CDR3 bases: TGTGCCAGTAGTAGAGGCAGGGCTCGGACAGATACGCAGTATTTT. The entire variable domain, with the rest obtained from reference TRBV19 and TRBJ2-3, is as follows: DGGITQSPKYLFRKEGQNVTLSCEQNLNHDAMYWYRQDPGQGLRLIYYSQIVNDFQKGDIAEGYSVSREKKESFPLTVTSAQKNPTAFYLCASSRGRARTDTQYFGPGTRLTVL.